This entry lists 13 T cell receptor beta chains sequenced from one sample in a study of T cells expressing NK-cell markers. TCRdb reprocessed the 5' RACE reads and stores each CDR3 protein as one record, lacking DNA. Its clone listing holds some 120,000 distinct CDR3 sequences. Sequencing input: blood T cells: a sorted CD56 or NKG2C T cell subset, CD4+ or CD8+ T cells, or bulk PBMC T cells (not recorded which). These receptors all stem from a woman between 18 and 70 years old in good health.

V usage is TRBV6-1 and J usage is TRBJ2-5; absent DNA, TCRdb's TRBD2 call cannot be checked. Per the germline V gene, CDR1 is MNHNS and CDR2 is SASEGT. This CDR3 has 18 amino acids. CDR3 region: CASRPSKGTSGGEQTQYF.

The gene calls are TRBV24-1 and TRBJ2-3; TCRdb gives TRBD2 as the D gene, but with no DNA this cannot be confirmed. Germline V gene lookup returns CDR1 KGHDR and CDR2 SFDVKD. This CDR3 spans 16 amino acids. The CDR3 is CATSDLPSGGPDTQYF.

The CDR3 here is CASSPGGGVSYNEQFF. The chain recombines TRBV7-6 with TRBJ2-1; lacking DNA, the TRBD1 call made by TCRdb goes unchecked. The CDR3 covers 16 residues. Germline-derived CDR1 and CDR2 are SGHVS and FNYEAQ.

This chain joins TRBV7-8 and TRBJ2-7; TCRdb picks TRBD2, but there is no DNA to check that call. This CDR3 contains 13 residues. Germline CDR1 is SGHVS and CDR2 is FQNEAQ. The CDR3 protein is CASRGTSSYEQYF.

The chain carries TRBV5-6 and TRBJ2-1; the D call of TRBD2 rests on TCRdb alone, since no DNA is present to check it. The CDR3 has 18 residues. From germline, CDR1 is SGHDT and CDR2 YYEEEE. This chain's CDR3 is CASSLEVLVGGLYNEQFF.

V is TRBV4-3 and J is TRBJ2-3; lacking DNA, the TRBD2 call made by TCRdb goes unchecked. CDR1 is LGHNA and CDR2 is YSLEER in the germline V gene. The CDR3 has 18 residues. This CDR3 reads CASSHGVERPRTTDTQYF.

V and J are TRBV4-3 and TRBJ2-5; lacking DNA, the TRBD1 call made by TCRdb goes unchecked. Germline loops: CDR1 LGHNA, CDR2 YSLEER. This CDR3 contains 17 residues. The CDR3 reads CASSQHTHGTGQETQYF.

The chain links TRBV6-2 or TRBV6-3 to TRBJ2-1; without DNA, the TCRdb call of TRBD2 cannot be checked. Germline lookup yields CDR1 MNHEY and CDR2 SVGEGT. This CDR3 region has 17 residues. The CDR3 protein is CASSRSTSGGTYNEQFF.

This chain uses TRBV12-3 or TRBV12-4 with TRBJ1-5; TCRdb's D call of TRBD1 is untestable without DNA. The CDR3 is 13 amino acids. This CDR3 is CASGQVTNQPQHF.

The V call is TRBV4-3, the J call TRBJ2-2; the TRBD1 assignment by TCRdb is unverifiable without DNA. In germline, CDR1 is LGHNA, CDR2 YSLEER. The CDR3 runs 15 residues. The CDR3: CASSQVQGAAGELFF.

This chain connects TRBV28 to TRBJ2-2. The CDR3 runs 14 residues. Germline CDR1 reads MDHEN; CDR2 reads SYDVKM. The CDR3 region is CASSGVANTGELFF.

This rearrangement joins TRBV12-3 or TRBV12-4 to TRBJ1-2. The length of the CDR3 is 13 residues. CDR3 loop: CASSFGDFEGYTF.

The chain combines TRBV28 with TRBJ1-5. The V gene's germline CDR1 is MDHEN and CDR2 SYDVKM. The CDR3 is 13 amino acids. The CDR3: CASQPLSNQPQHF.